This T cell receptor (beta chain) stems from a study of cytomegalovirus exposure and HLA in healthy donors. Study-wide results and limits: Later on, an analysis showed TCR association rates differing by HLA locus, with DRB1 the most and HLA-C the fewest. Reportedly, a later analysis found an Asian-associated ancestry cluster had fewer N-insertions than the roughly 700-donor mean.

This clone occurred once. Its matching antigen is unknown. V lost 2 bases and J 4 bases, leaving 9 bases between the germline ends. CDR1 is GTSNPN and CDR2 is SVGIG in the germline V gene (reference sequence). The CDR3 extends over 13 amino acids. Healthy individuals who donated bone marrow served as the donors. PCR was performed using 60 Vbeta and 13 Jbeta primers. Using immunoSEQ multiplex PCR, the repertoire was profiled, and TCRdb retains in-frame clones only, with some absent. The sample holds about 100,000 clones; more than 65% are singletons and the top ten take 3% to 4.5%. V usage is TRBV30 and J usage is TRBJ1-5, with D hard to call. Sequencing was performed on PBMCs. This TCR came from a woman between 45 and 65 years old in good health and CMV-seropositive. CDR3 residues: CAWSFEDNQPQHF. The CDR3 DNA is TGTGCCTGGAGTTTTGAGGATAATCAGCCCCAGCATTTT. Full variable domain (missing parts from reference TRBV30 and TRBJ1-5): SQTIHQWPATLVQPVGSPLSLECTVEGTSNPNLYWYRQAAGRGLQLLFYSVGIGQISSEVPQNLSASRPQDRQFILSSKKLLLSDSGFYLCAWSFEDNQPQHFGDGTRLSIL.